This record concerns one T cell receptor (beta chain) sequence. The target antigen is unknown. This specimen comes from a study of T cells after yellow fever vaccination. Whole-study context: SMART-Seq v4 Ultra Low Input handled preparation of low-cell-number fractions.

Synthesis of TCR cDNA relied on 5'RACE template switching, which attached a universal primer site and UMIs. TCRdb called the 5' RACE reads again in MiXCR, with one record for every CDR3 protein. The sample lists a few hundred thousand distinct CDR3 sequences, around 7% occurring once. Points from the study as a whole: Most clones from primary vaccination were detected again post-booster (96% CD4, 88% CD8).

The CDR3 contains 15 residues. CDR1 and CDR2 from the germline V gene are SGHDT and YYEEEE. The junction had 3 bases not matched to a gene; V was cut back by 1 base and J by 2 bases. This receptor was taken from a man aged 30 to 39 who received the YFV17D yellow fever vaccine. The J gene is TRBJ1-5, the V gene TRBV5-6; 7 bases map to TRBD1. Sequencing was performed on CD4+ T cells sorted from PBMCs, taken 15 days after the yellow fever booster vaccination. The CDR3 nucleotides are TGTGCCAGCAGCTTGTATCAGGGGGGCAATCAGCCCCAGCATTTT. Protein sequence: CASSLYQGGNQPQHF.